One and the same sample provided the 16 T cell receptor beta chains below, sequenced in a study of cytotoxic CD8 clonotypes in ibrutinib-treated CLL. The assay was immunoSEQ multiplex PCR, and TCRdb's table has in-frame clones only and misses some. The profile covers roughly 160,000 clones, with around 80% appearing a single time and roughly 4.6% taken by the ten largest. The specimen was PBMCs, collected after 24 months of ibrutinib treatment. These receptors were obtained from a human donor with chronic lymphocytic leukemia.

The chain couples TRBV7-3 to TRBJ2-2; TRBD2 aligns across 7 bases. CDR1 and CDR2 (germline): SGHTA, FQGTGA. The CDR3 contains 12 residues. V trimming: 11 bases; J trimming: 6 bases; junction bases outside the gene matches: 6. DNA for the CDR3: TGTGCCGTCCGGGGGGACTCCGGGGAGCTGTTTTTT. Amino acid sequence: CAVRGDSGELFF.

The chain recombines TRBV4-3 with TRBJ2-7; D ambiguous. The CDR3 consists of 11 residues. Germline CDR1 and CDR2: LGHNA and YSLEER. V lost 8 bases and J lost 5, with 10 bases in between. CDR3 sequence: CASGPGNEQYF. For the CDR3, the DNA is TGCGCCAGCGGACCAGGTAACGAGCAGTACTTC.

The V call is TRBV6-1, the J call TRBJ2-7; D tentatively fits TRBD1 or TRBD2 (5 bases each). There are 14 residues in the CDR3. The germline CDR1 and CDR2 sequences are MNHNS and SASEGT. Trimming stripped 5 bases from V and 1 base from J, with 12 bases between. CDR3 nucleotides: TGTGCCAGCAGTCGTGGGGACGGTTCCTACGAGCAGTACTTC. It translates to CASSRGDGSYEQYF.

The V call is TRBV28, the J call TRBJ2-3; weak D call: TRBD1 (5 bases). Between the trimmed V and J ends, which lost 2 bases and 1 base, there was a span of 13 bases. Germline-derived CDR1 and CDR2 are MDHEN and SYDVKM. The CDR3 loop spans 16 amino acids. CDR3 loop: CASSLVGKGRTDTQYF. CDR3 in DNA: TGTGCCAGCAGTTTAGTCGGAAAGGGGCGCACAGATACGCAGTATTTT.

The CDR3 here is CAGRGGISVGNTIYF. DNA for the CDR3: TGTGCCGGTAGGGGCGGGATATCGGTAGGAAACACCATATATTTT. The chain recombines TRBV30 with TRBJ1-3, with a possible D match to TRBD1 (5 bases). V was trimmed by 8 bases and J by 4 bases, leaving 21 bases between them. This CDR3 is 15 amino acids long. The V gene's germline CDR1 is GTSNPN and CDR2 SVGIG (reference sequence).

The chain has TRBV5-4 and TRBJ2-7; D unresolved. The V end lost 4 bases, the J end lost 2 bases, and 13 bases lay between the germline ends. The CDR3 runs to 14 residues. In germline, CDR1 is SGHNT, CDR2 YYREEE (reference sequence). The CDR3 DNA is TGTGCCAGCAGCCCTGGACGACTCCCCTACGAGCAGTACTTC. Protein product: CASSPGRLPYEQYF.

This chain links TRBV18 with TRBJ2-2; 7 bases are a match to TRBD2. V was pared by 2 bases and J by 4 bases, with 4 bases of the junction left unmatched. The germline CDR1 and CDR2 sequences are KGHSH and LQKENI. This CDR3 spans 15 amino acids. The CDR3 region has the DNA TGTGCCAGCTCACCAGGGGCGGGAGCCACCGGGGAGCTGTTTTTT. Translating it yields CASSPGAGATGELFF.

This clone was seen only once. The V call is TRBV27, the J call TRBJ1-5; D may be TRBD1 (5 bases). Germline CDR1 MNHEY, CDR2 SMNVEV (reference sequence). Deletions cut 2 bases from V and 1 base from J, with 9 bases between. The CDR3 extends over 15 amino acids. The CDR3 region has the DNA TGTGCCAGCAGTTTAAAGGGGTCGAGCAATCAGCCCCAGCATTTT. Translation: CASSLKGSSNQPQHF.

The chain joins TRBV9 to TRBJ1-1; the D is unclear. The CDR3 has 13 residues. CDR1 is SGDLS, CDR2 YYNGEE, per germline. The V end was cut by 2 bases, the J end by 5 bases, with 10 bases between. The CDR3 loop reads CASSVVRTTEAFF. CDR3 coding DNA: TGTGCCAGCAGCGTTGTGCGAACAACTGAAGCTTTCTTT.

The chain recombines TRBV30 with TRBJ2-5, with D maybe TRBD1 (7 bases). Germline V CDR1 and CDR2: GTSNPN, SVGIG (reference sequence). The CDR3 covers 13 residues. V lost 2 bases and J 4 bases, leaving 11 bases between the germline ends. CDR3 residues: CAWSMQGGETQYF. CDR3 nucleotides: TGTGCCTGGAGTATGCAGGGGGGAGAGACCCAGTACTTC. The entire variable domain, with the rest obtained from reference TRBV30 and TRBJ2-5, is as follows: SQTIHQWPATLVQPVGSPLSLECTVEGTSNPNLYWYRQAAGRGLQLLFYSVGIGQISSEVPQNLSASRPQDRQFILSSKKLLLSDSGFYLCAWSMQGGETQYFGPGTRLLVL.

This chain joins TRBV18 and TRBJ1-1; D unresolved. Germline CDR1 and CDR2: KGHSH and LQKENI. V was clipped by 3 bases and J by 11 bases, with 10 bases between them. The CDR3 extends over 11 amino acids. The CDR3 nucleotides are TGTGCCAGCTCACCGGTTACTGGGGCTTTCTTT. Residues: CASSPVTGAFF.

The V gene is TRBV30, the J gene TRBJ1-5; tentative D call: TRBD1 (5 bases). In germline, CDR1 is GTSNPN, CDR2 SVGIG (reference sequence). The CDR3 spans 15 residues. Deletions cut 4 bases from V and 2 bases from J, with 15 bases between. CDR3 nucleotide sequence: TGTGCCTGGACCTCTGGGGCCGTGGGCAATCAGCCCCAGCATTTT. It encodes CAWTSGAVGNQPQHF.

The chain joins TRBV11-2 to TRBJ2-3; D is ambiguous. V dropped 11 bases and J dropped 2 bases, with 17 bases sitting between them. The V gene's germline CDR1 is SGHAT and CDR2 FQNNGV. The CDR3 runs to 14 residues. CDR3 DNA: TGTGCCGTCTCCCCCACCCGATACACAGATACGCAGTATTTT. Protein: CAVSPTRYTDTQYF.

The V gene is TRBV28, the J gene TRBJ2-1, with 7 positions matching TRBD2. The V gene's germline CDR1 is MDHEN and CDR2 SYDVKM. Unmatched junction bases numbered 7, after V lost 2 bases and J lost 12 bases. The CDR3 is 13 amino acids. The CDR3 sequence is CASSLPGRYWQFF. The CDR3 nucleotides read TGTGCCAGCAGTTTACCCGGGAGGTATTGGCAGTTCTTC.

The gene calls are TRBV28 and TRBJ2-3, with 7 nucleotides matching TRBD2. In germline, CDR1 is MDHEN, CDR2 SYDVKM. The CDR3 is 15 amino acids. J was trimmed by 6 bases and V by 6 bases; bases with no gene match: 12. CDR3 DNA: TGTGCCAGCAGGGGGGGGACTTCGGGTGAGGATACGCAGTATTTT. As protein: CASRGGTSGEDTQYF.

The rearrangement joins TRBV7-9 to TRBJ2-2; 9 nucleotides line up with TRBD2. The CDR3 loop spans 18 amino acids. Germline lookup yields CDR1 SEHNR and CDR2 FQNEAQ (reference sequence). Unmatched junction bases numbered 17, after V lost 5 bases and J lost 7 bases. CDR3 DNA sequence: TGTGCCAGCAGCCCTGGGTTGGTTAGCGGGAGATTCGGCGGGGAGCTGTTTTTT. This gives the protein CASSPGLVSGRFGGELFF.